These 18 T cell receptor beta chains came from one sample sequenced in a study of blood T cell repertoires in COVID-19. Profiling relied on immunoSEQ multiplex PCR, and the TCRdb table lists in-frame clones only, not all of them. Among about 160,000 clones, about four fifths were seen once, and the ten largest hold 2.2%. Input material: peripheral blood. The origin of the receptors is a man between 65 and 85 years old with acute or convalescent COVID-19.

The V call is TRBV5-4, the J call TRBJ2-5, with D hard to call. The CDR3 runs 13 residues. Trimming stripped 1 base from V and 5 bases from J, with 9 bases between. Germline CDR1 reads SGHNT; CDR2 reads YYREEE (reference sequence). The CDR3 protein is CASSLPVEETQYF. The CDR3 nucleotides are TGTGCCAGCAGCTTGCCCGTCGAGGAGACCCAGTACTTC.

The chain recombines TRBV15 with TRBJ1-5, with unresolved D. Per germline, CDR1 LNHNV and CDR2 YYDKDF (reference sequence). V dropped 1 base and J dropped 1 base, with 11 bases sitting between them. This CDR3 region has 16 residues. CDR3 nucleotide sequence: TGTGCCACCAGCAGAGGGTACCCACAAAGCAATCAGCCCCAGCATTTT. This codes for CATSRGYPQSNQPQHF.

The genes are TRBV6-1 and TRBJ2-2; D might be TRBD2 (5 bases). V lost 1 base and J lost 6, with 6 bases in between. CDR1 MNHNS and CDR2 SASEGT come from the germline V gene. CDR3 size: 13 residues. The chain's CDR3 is CASSEVGAGELFF. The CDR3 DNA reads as TGTGCCAGCAGTGAAGTCGGGGCCGGGGAGCTGTTTTTT.

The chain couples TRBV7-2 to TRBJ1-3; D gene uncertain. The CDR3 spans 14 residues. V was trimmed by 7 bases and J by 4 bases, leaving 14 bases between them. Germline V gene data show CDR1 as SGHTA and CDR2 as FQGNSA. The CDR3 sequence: CASTPAQRGNTIYF. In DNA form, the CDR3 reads TGTGCCAGCACCCCAGCGCAGCGGGGAAACACCATATATTTT.

The CDR3 reads CASSVGRGLSTDTQYF. CDR3 bases: TGTGCCAGCAGTGTCGGGAGGGGCCTTAGCACAGATACGCAGTATTTT. The chain uses TRBV6-1 and TRBJ2-3; 8 bases match TRBD2. V was clipped by 4 bases and J by 0 bases; unmatched bases: 6. Germline CDR1 reads MNHNS; CDR2 reads SASEGT. CDR3 length: 16 amino acids.

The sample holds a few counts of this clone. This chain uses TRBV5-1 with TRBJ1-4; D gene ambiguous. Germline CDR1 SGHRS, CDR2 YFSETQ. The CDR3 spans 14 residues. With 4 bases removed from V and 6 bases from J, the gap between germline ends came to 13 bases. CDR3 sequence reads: CASSLDGRDEKLFF. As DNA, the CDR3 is TGCGCCAGCAGCCTAGACGGAAGAGATGAAAAACTGTTTTTT. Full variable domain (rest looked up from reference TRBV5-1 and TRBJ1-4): KAGVTQTPRYLIKTRGQQVTLSCSPISGHRSVSWYQQTPGQGLQFLFEYFSETQRNKGNFPGRFSGRQFSNSRSEMNVSTLELGDSALYLCASSLDGRDEKLFFGSGTQLSVL.

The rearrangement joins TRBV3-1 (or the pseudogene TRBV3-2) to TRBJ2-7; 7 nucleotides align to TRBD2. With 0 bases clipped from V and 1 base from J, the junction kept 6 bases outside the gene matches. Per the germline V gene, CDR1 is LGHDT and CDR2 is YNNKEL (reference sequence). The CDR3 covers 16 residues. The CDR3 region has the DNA TGTGCCAGCAGCCAAGAAAAACTAGCGAAGTCCTACGAGCAGTACTTC. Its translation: CASSQEKLAKSYEQYF.

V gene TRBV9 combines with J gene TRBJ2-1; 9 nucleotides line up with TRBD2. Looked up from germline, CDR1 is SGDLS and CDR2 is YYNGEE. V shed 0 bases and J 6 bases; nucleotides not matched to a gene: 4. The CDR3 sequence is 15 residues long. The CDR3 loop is CASSVVLAGRNEQFF. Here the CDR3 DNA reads TGTGCCAGCAGCGTAGTGCTAGCGGGGCGCAATGAGCAGTTCTTC.

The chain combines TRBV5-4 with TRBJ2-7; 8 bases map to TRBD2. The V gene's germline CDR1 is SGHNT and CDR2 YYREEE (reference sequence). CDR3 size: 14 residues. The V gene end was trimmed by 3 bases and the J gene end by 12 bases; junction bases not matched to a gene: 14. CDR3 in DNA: TGTGCCAGCAGCTCAAGCGGGAGCTCCGGCGGTCGGTACTTC. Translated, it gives CASSSSGSSGGRYF.

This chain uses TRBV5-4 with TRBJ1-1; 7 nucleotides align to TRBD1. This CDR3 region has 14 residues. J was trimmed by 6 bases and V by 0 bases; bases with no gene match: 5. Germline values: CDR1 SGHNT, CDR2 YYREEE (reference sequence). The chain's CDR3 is CASSLVRQGAEAFF. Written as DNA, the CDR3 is TGTGCCAGCAGCTTGGTAAGACAGGGCGCTGAAGCTTTCTTT.

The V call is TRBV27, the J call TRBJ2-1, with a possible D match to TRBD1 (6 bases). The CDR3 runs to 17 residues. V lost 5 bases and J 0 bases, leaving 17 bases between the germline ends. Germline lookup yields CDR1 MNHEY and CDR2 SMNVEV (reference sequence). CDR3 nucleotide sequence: TGTGCCAGCAGTCCCGAGGGACAAAAGAGCTCCTACAATGAGCAGTTCTTC. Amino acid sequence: CASSPEGQKSSYNEQFF.

The DNA for the CDR3 is TGTGCCAGCAGCGCGAAGCTAGCGGGGCTGGAGACCCAGTACTTC. Translating it yields CASSAKLAGLETQYF. The chain uses TRBV5-4 and TRBJ2-5; 9 nucleotides align to TRBD2. The junction had 9 bases not matched to a gene; V was cut back by 4 bases and J by 5 bases. Germline-derived CDR1 and CDR2 are SGHNT and YYREEE (reference sequence). The CDR3 is 15 amino acids.

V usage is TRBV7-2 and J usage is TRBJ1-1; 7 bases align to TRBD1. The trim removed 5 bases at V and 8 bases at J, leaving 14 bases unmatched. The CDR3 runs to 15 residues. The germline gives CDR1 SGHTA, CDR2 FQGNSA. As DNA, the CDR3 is TGTGCCAGCAGCATCCGACAGGGAGGCCAGGAAGAAGCTTTCTTT. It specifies CASSIRQGGQEEAFF.

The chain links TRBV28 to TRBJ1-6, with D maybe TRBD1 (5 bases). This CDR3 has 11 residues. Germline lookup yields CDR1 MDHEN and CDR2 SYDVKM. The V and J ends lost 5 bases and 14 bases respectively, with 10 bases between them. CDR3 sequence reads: CASSPRETLHF. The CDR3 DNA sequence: TGTGCCAGCAGTCCCAGGGAAACCCTCCACTTT. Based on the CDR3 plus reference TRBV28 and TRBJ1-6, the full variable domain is DVKVTQSSRYLVKRTGEKVFLECVQDMDHENMFWYRQDPGLGLRLIYFSYDVKMKEKGDIPEGYSVSREKKERFSLILESASTNQTSMYLCASSPRETLHFGNGTRLTVT.

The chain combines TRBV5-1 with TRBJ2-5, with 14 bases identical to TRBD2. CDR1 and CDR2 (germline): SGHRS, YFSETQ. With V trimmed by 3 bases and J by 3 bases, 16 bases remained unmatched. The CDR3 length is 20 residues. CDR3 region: CASSYDRYGLAGGREETQYF. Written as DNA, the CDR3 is TGCGCCAGCAGCTACGACAGGTACGGACTAGCGGGGGGTCGGGAAGAGACCCAGTACTTC.

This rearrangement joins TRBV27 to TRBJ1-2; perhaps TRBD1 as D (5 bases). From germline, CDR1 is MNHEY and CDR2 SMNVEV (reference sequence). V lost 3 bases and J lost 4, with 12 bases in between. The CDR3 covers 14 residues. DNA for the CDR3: TGTGCCAGCAGTTTTGTTGGGGGGAGCTATGGCTACACCTTC. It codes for CASSFVGGSYGYTF.

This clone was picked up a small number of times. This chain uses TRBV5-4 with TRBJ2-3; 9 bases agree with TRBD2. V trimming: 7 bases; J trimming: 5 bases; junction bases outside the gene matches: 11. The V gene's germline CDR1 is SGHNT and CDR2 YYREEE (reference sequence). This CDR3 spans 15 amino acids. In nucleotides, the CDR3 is TGTGCCAGCCGCCTCGGCGGGGGGGCTTTAGATACGCAGTATTTT. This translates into CASRLGGGALDTQYF.

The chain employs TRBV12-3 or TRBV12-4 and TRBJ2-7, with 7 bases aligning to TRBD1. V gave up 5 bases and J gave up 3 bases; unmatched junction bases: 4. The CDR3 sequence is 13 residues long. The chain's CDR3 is CASSQGDGYEQYF. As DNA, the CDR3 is TGTGCCAGCAGTCAGGGGGATGGCTACGAGCAGTACTTC.